Below are 11 T cell receptor beta chains sequenced from a single sample in a study of cytomegalovirus exposure and HLA in healthy donors. 60 Vbeta and 13 Jbeta primers were used in PCR. The protocol was immunoSEQ multiplex PCR, while the TCRdb copy is restricted to in-frame clones and leaves out a portion. The profile covers about 38,000 clones, with 60% to 70% appearing a single time and more than 15% taken by the ten largest. Sequencing was carried out using PBMCs. These receptors were obtained from a man aged 50 to 59 in good health and CMV-seropositive.

V is TRBV7-2 and J is TRBJ1-4; D is unresolved. The CDR3 contains 13 residues. V dropped 2 bases and J dropped 6 bases, with 7 bases sitting between them. Per germline, CDR1 SGHTA and CDR2 FQGNSA. In DNA, the CDR3 is TGTGCCAGCAGCTTATATACAGATGAAAAACTGTTTTTT. Translating it yields CASSLYTDEKLFF.

V and J are TRBV9 and TRBJ2-1; TRBD1 matches 10 bases. Trimming cost V 4 bases and J 9 bases; bases outside gene matches: 10. Germline assignment: CDR1 SGDLS and CDR2 YYNGEE. The CDR3 has 15 amino acids. The CDR3 sequence is CASSPPRQGASEQFF. CDR3 bases: TGTGCCAGCAGCCCCCCCAGACAGGGGGCGAGTGAGCAGTTCTTC.

This clone has only a few counts. The chain joins TRBV7-7 to TRBJ2-7, with 8 positions matching TRBD1. Germline loops: CDR1 SSHAT, CDR2 FNYEAQ (reference sequence). V lost 1 base, J lost 0 bases, and 2 bases stayed unmatched. The CDR3 is made up of 15 amino acids. Written as DNA, the CDR3 is TGTGCCAGCAGCTTAGGTGGACAGGGCTCCTACGAGCAGTACTTC. This gives the protein CASSLGGQGSYEQYF.

V and J are TRBV6-6 and TRBJ2-2; 7 bases match TRBD1. Unmatched junction bases numbered 7, after V lost 2 bases and J lost 7 bases. Per germline, CDR1 MNHNY and CDR2 SVGAGI (reference sequence). This CDR3 has 15 residues. CDR3 residues: CASSYDPGGSGELFF. The CDR3 bases are TGTGCCAGCAGTTACGATCCAGGGGGAAGCGGGGAGCTGTTTTTT.

As DNA, the CDR3 is TGTGCCACCAGCAGAGGGAGCGGGGCAGTCGACAGTGAAGCTTTCTTT. Translated, it gives CATSRGSGAVDSEAFF. The chain recombines TRBV15 with TRBJ1-1, with a tentative D call TRBD1 (5 bases). This CDR3 has 16 amino acids. Germline V gene lookup returns CDR1 LNHNV and CDR2 YYDKDF (reference sequence). V lost 1 base and J 7 bases, leaving 19 bases between the germline ends.

This clone was counted between two and nine times. This sequence joins TRBV16 and TRBJ2-7; 7 bases are a match to TRBD2. With 0 bases clipped from V and 0 bases from J, the junction kept 5 bases outside the gene matches. CDR3 length equals 16 residues. The germline V gene has CDR1 KGHSY and CDR2 FQNENV. The CDR3 protein is CASSQSGGYSSYEQYF. DNA of the CDR3: TGTGCCAGCAGCCAATCGGGGGGGTATAGCTCCTACGAGCAGTACTTC.

The table lists this clone with a few counts. This rearrangement joins TRBV9 to TRBJ2-1, with TRBD1 matching 7 bases. Germline assignment: CDR1 SGDLS and CDR2 YYNGEE. The length of the CDR3 is 16 residues. J lost 8 bases, V lost 3 bases, and 14 bases had no gene match. The CDR3 DNA reads as TGTGCCAGCAGCGCTATAGACACAGGGGTCGGGCATGAGCAGTTCTTC. It encodes CASSAIDTGVGHEQFF.

V is TRBV9 and J is TRBJ1-1; a weak D match, TRBD1 (5 bases). This CDR3 comprises 13 residues. Germline lookup yields CDR1 SGDLS and CDR2 YYNGEE. Trimming took off 3 bases at V and 0 bases at J, with 6 bases between the two ends. In nucleotides, the CDR3 is TGTGCCAGCAGCGGGGGCTTGAACACTGAAGCTTTCTTT. This codes for CASSGGLNTEAFF.

This chain links TRBV10-1 with TRBJ1-1, with 12 bases aligning to TRBD1. The CDR3 has 14 residues. The J segment lost 4 bases and the V segment lost 4 bases, leaving 1 base of the junction unmatched. Germline V gives CDR1 WNHNN, CDR2 SYGVQD (reference sequence). CDR3 in DNA: TGCGCCAGCAGTGGGGACAGGGGGCTCACTGAAGCTTTCTTT. Its protein product is CASSGDRGLTEAFF.

The V call is TRBV7-2, the J call TRBJ2-5, with 11 bases identical to TRBD2. J was trimmed by 5 bases and V by 7 bases; bases with no gene match: 9. The CDR3 is 15 residues long. The germline CDR1 and CDR2 sequences are SGHTA and FQGNSA. The CDR3 loop reads CASNFGLAGTETQYF. CDR3 nucleotides: TGTGCCAGCAATTTCGGACTAGCGGGTACCGAGACCCAGTACTTC.

This sequence joins TRBV7-2 and TRBJ2-2, with a possible D match to TRBD2 (7 bases). CDR1 and CDR2 from the germline V gene are SGHTA and FQGNSA. Trimming took 0 bases from V and 10 from J, leaving 15 bases between them. The CDR3 is 15 residues long. The CDR3 protein is CASSLAGGQLEELFF. Written as DNA, the CDR3 is TGTGCCAGCAGCTTAGCGGGGGGGCAATTAGAGGAGCTGTTTTTT.